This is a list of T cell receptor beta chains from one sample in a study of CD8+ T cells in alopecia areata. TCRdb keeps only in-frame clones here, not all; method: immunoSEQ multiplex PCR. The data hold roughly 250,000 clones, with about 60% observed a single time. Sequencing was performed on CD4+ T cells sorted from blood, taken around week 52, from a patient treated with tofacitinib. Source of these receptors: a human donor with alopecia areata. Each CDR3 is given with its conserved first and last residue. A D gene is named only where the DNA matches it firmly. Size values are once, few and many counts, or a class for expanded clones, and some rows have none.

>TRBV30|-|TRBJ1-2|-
CAWAALNYGYTF
TGTGCCTGGGCGGCCTTAAACTATGGCTACACCTTC
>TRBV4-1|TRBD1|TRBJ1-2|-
CASSQEPPETGTNYGYTF
TGCGCCAGCAGCCAAGAACCCCCGGAGACAGGGACGAACTATGGCTACACCTTC
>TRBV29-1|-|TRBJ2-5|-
CSVGGREETQYF
TGCAGCGTCGGAGGACGGGAAGAGACCCAGTACTTC
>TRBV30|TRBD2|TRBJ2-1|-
CAWTRLAGTYNEQFF
TGTGCCTGGACCCGACTAGCGGGGACATACAATGAGCAGTTCTTC
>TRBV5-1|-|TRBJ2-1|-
CATRRERGHNEQFF
TGCGCCACCAGGAGGGAACGAGGACACAATGAGCAGTTCTTC
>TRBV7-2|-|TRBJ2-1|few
CASSFLAWQQFF
TGTGCCAGCAGCTTTCTAGCATGGCAGCAGTTCTTC
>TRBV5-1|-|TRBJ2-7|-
CASSLELALSGEQYF
TGCGCCAGCAGCTTGGAACTGGCACTCTCGGGGGAGCAGTACTTC
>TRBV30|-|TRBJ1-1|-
CAWSVLAGAGEAFF
TGTGCCTGGAGTGTTCTTGCGGGGGCCGGTGAAGCTTTCTTT
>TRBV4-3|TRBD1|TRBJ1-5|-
CASSQDQRTGQPQHF
TGCGCCAGCAGCCAAGATCAGCGGACAGGGCAGCCCCAGCATTTT
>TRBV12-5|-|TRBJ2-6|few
CASGPPVSGANVLTF
TGTGCTAGTGGTCCGCCCGTATCTGGGGCCAACGTCCTGACTTTC
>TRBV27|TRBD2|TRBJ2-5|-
CASSLSRGLAETQYF
TGTGCCAGCAGTTTATCGAGAGGACTAGCCGAGACCCAGTACTTC
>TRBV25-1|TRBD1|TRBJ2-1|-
CASSEYPRDRGQFF
TGTGCCAGCAGTGAATACCCCCGGGACAGGGGGCAGTTCTTC
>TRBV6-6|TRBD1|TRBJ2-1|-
CASSFGTASYNEQFF
TGTGCCAGCAGTTTCGGGACAGCCTCCTACAATGAGCAGTTCTTC
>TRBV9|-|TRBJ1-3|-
CASSVGEGMTGNTIYF
TGTGCCAGCAGCGTAGGCGAGGGAATGACTGGAAACACCATATATTTT
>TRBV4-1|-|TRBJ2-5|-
CASSHPADRETQYF
TGCGCCAGCAGCCACCCGGCGGATAGGGAGACCCAGTACTTC
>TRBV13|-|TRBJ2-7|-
CASSLGSRSYEQYF
TGTGCCAGCAGCTTAGGCAGTAGAAGCTACGAGCAGTACTTC
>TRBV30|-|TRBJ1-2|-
CAWSVRAGRARGYYYGYTF
TGTGCCTGGAGTGTACGCGCCGGCAGAGCCAGAGGGTACTACTATGGCTACACCTTC
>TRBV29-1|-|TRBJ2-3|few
CSGTEGSDTQYF
TGCAGCGGTACGGAAGGTTCAGATACGCAGTATTTT
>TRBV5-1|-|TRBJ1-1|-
CASSTRAGQTEAFF
TGCGCCAGCTCAACCCGGGCAGGGCAGACTGAAGCTTTCTTT
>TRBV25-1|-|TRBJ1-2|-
CASSENRPFTSYGYTF
TGTGCCAGCAGTGAAAACAGGCCTTTTACAAGCTATGGCTACACCTTC
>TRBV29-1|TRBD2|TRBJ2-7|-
CSVFGLAGGRQYF
TGCAGCGTCTTTGGACTAGCGGGGGGGCGGCAGTACTTC
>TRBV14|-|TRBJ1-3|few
CASRLSGNTIYF
TGTGCCAGCAGACTCTCTGGAAACACCATATATTTT
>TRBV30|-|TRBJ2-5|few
CAWSDGLGVEETQYF
TGTGCCTGGAGTGACGGTCTCGGGGTCGAAGAGACCCAGTACTTC
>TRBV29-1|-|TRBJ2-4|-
CSVGENIQYF
TGCAGCGTTGGGGAAAACATTCAGTACTTC
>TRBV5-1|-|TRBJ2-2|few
CASSLHSSNTGELFF
TGCGCCAGCAGCTTGCACTCATCGAACACCGGGGAGCTGTTTTTT
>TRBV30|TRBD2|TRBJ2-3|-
CAWSVPGRDTDTQYF
TGTGCCTGGAGTGTACCCGGGAGGGACACAGATACGCAGTATTTT
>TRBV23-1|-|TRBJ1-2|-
CASRPVRGPRQDYGYTF
TGCGCCAGCAGACCCGTCCGCGGGCCCCGGCAGGACTATGGCTACACCTTC
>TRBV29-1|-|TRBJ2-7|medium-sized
CSVGDLRKQYF
TGCAGCGTGGGAGATCTGCGAAAGCAGTACTTC
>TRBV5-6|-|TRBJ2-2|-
CASSLMDTGELFF
TGTGCCAGCAGCTTGATGGACACCGGGGAGCTGTTTTTT
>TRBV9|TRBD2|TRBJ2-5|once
CASTAGDQETQYF
TGTGCCAGCACCGCGGGGGACCAAGAGACCCAGTACTTC
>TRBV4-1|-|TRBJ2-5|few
CASSQAGTPQETQYF
TGCGCCAGCAGCCAAGCCGGGACCCCTCAAGAGACCCAGTACTTC
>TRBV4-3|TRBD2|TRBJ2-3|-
CASSLSPGLASTDTQYF
TGCGCCAGCAGCCTAAGCCCGGGACTAGCATCCACAGATACGCAGTATTTT